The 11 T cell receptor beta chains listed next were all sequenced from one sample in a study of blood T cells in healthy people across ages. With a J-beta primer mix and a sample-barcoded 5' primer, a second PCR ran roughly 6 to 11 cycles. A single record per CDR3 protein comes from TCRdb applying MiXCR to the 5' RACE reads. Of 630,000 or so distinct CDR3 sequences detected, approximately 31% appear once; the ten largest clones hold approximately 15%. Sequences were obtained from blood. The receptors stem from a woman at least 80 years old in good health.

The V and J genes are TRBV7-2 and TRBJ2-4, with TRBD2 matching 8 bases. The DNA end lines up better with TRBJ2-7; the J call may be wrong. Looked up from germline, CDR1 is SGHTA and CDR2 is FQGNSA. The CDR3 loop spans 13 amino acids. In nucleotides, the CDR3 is TGTGCCAGCAGCTTAGCTAGCGGGGACGAGCAGTACTTC. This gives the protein CASSLASGDEQYF.

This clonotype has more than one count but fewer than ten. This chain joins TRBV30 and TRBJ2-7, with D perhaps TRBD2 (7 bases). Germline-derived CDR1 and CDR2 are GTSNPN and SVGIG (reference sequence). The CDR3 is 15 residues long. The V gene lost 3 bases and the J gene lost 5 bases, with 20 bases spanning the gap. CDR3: CAWRNGGGARHEQYF. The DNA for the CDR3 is TGTGCCTGGAGAAACGGAGGGGGGGCAAGGCACGAGCAGTACTTC.

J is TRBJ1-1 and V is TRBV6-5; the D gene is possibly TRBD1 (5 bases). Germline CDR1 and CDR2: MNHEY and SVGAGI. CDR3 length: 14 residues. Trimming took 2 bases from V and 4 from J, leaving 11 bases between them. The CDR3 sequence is CASSYQGRGTEAFF. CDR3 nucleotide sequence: TGTGCCAGCAGTTACCAGGGTAGAGGCACTGAAGCTTTCTTT.

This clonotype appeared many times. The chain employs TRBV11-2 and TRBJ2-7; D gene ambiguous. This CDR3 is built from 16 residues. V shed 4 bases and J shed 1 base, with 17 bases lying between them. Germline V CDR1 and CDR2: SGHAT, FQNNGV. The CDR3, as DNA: TGTGCCAGCAGCTCGAGACCGCCCGGAGAGTCCTACGAGCAGTACTTC. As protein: CASSSRPPGESYEQYF. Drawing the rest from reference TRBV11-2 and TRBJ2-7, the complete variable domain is EAGVAQSPRYKIIEKRQSVAFWCNPISGHATLYWYQQILGQGPKLLIQFQNNGVVDDSQLPKDRFSAERLKGVDSTLKIQPAKLEDSAVYLCASSSRPPGESYEQYFGPGTRLTVT.

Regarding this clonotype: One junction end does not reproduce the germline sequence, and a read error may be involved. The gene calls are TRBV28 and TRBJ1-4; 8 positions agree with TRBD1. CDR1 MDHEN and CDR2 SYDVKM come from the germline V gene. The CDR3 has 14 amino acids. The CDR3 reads CAGSAGGEDEKLFF. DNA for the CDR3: TGTGCCGGCAGTGCAGGGGGCGAAGATGAAAAACTGTTTTTT.

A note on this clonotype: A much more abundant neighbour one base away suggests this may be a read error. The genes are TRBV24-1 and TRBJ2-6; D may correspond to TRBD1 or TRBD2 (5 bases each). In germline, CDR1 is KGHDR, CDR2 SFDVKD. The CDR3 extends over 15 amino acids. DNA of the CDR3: TGTGCCACCAGCCGAGAGGGGTCTGGGGCCAACGTCCGGACTTTC. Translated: CATSREGSGANVRTF.

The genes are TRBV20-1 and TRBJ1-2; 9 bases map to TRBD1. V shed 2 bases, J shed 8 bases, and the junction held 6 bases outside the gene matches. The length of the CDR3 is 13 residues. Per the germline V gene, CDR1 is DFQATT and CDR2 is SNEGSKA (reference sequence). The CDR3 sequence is CSARTTGGGGYTF. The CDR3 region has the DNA TGCAGTGCTAGAACCACAGGGGGCGGAGGCTACACCTTC.

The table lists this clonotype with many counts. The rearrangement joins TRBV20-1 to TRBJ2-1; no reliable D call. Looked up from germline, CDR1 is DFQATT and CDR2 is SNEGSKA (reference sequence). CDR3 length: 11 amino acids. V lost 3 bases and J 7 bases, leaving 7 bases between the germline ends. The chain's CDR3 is CSARSLNEQFF. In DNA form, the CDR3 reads TGCAGTGCTAGGTCGCTTAATGAGCAGTTCTTC.

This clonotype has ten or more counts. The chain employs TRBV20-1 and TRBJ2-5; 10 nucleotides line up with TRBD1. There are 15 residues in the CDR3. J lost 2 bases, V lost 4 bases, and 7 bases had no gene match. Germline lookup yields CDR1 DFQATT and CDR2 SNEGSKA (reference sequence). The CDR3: CSATRDRGRQETQYF. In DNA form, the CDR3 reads TGCAGTGCTACCCGGGACAGGGGAAGGCAAGAGACCCAGTACTTC.

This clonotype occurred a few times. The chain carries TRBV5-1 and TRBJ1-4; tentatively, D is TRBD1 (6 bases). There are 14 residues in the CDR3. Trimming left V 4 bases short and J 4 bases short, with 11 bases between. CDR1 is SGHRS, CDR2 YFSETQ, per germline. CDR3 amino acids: CASSRGQINEKLFF. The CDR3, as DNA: TGCGCCAGCAGCCGGGGACAAATTAATGAAAAACTGTTTTTT.

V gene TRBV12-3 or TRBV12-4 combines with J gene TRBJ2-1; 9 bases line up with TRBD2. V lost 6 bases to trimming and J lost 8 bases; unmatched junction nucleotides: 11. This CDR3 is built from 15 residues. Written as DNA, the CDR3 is TGTGCCAGCAGATATTTAAGCGGGGGGCCCGATGAGCAGTTCTTC. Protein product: CASRYLSGGPDEQFF.